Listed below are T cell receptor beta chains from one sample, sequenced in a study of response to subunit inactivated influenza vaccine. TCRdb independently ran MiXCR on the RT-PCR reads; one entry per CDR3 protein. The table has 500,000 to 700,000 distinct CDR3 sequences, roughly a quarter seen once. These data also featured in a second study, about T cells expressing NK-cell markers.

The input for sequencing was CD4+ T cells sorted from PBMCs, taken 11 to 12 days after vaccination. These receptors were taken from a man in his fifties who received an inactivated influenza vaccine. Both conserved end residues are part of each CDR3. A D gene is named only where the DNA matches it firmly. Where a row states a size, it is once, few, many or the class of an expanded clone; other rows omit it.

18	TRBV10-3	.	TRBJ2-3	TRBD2	CAISESVVLAGLTDTQYF	TGTGCCATCAGTGAGTCTGTGGTCCTAGCGGGATTAACAGATACGCAGTATTTT
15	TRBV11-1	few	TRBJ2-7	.	CASSELAGAQHEQYF	TGTGCCAGCAGCGAGCTCGCGGGGGCCCAACACGAGCAGTACTTC
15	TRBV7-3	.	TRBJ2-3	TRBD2	CASSKLAGVTDTQYF	TGTGCCAGCAGCAAACTAGCGGGAGTTACAGATACGCAGTATTTT
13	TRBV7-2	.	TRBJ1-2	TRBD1	CASSLNRGLGYTF	TGTGCCAGCAGCTTGAACAGGGGGCTCGGCTACACCTTC
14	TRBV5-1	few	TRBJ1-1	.	CASSSGIRGTEAFF	TGCGCCAGCAGCTCCGGGATACGAGGGACTGAAGCTTTCTTT
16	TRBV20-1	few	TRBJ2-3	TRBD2	CSAITTSGRLTDTQYF	TGCAGTGCTATAACAACTAGCGGGAGACTAACAGATACGCAGTATTTT
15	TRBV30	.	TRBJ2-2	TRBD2	CAWSVPGLVTGELFF	TGTGCCTGGAGTGTTCCCGGACTAGTGACCGGGGAGCTGTTTTTT
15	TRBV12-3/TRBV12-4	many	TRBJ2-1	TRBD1	CASSLRQGAIDEQFF	TGTGCCAGCAGTTTAAGACAGGGAGCTATCGATGAGCAGTTCTTC
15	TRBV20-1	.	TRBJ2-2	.	CSASDDGSTTGELFF	TGCAGTGCTAGTGACGACGGATCGACCACCGGGGAGCTGTTTTTT
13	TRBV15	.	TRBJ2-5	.	CATNLGGVETQYF	TGTGCCACCAACTTAGGCGGTGTAGAGACCCAGTACTTC
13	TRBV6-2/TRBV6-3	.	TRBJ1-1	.	CASSDRRNTEAFF	TGTGCCAGCAGCGACAGGCGTAACACTGAAGCTTTCTTT
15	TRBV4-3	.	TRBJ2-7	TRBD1	CASSHQDRDSYEQYF	TGCGCCAGCAGCCATCAAGACAGGGACTCCTACGAGCAGTACTTC
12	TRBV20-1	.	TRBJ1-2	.	CSASQSDYGYTF	TGCAGTGCTAGCCAGAGTGACTATGGCTACACCTTC
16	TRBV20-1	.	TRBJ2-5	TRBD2	CSARDVRLAGQETQYF	TGCAGTGCTAGAGATGTTCGGCTAGCGGGACAAGAGACCCAGTACTTC
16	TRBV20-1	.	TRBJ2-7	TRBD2	CSARDFTSGFSYEQYF	TGCAGTGCTAGAGACTTCACTAGCGGCTTCTCCTACGAGCAGTACTTC
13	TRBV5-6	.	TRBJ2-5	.	CASSFPFQETQYF	TGTGCCAGCAGCTTCCCCTTCCAAGAGACCCAGTACTTC
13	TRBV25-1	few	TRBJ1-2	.	CASSDQYIGGYTF	TGTGCCAGCAGTGATCAATACATCGGTGGCTACACCTTC
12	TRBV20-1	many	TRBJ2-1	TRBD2	CRAGTSGGRQFF	TGCAGAGCCGGGACTAGCGGAGGCCGGCAGTTCTTC
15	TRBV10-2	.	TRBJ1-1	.	CASSEGISGHTEAFF	TGCGCCAGCAGTGAAGGGATTTCTGGGCACACTGAAGCTTTCTTT
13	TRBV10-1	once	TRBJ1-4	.	CASSVGLNEKLFF	TGCGCCAGCAGTGTCGGCCTGAATGAAAAACTGTTTTTT
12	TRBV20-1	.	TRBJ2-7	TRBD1	CSASRGRHEQYF	TGCAGTGCTAGCAGGGGGCGCCACGAGCAGTACTTC
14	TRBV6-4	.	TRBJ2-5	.	CASSERGAQETQYF	TGTGCCAGCAGTGAACGGGGAGCTCAAGAGACCCAGTACTTC
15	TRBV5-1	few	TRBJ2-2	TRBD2	CASNTGTSGNGELFF	TGCGCCAGTAACACCGGGACTAGCGGAAACGGGGAGCTGTTTTTT
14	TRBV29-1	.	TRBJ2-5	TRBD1	CSGAGQGGSQTQYF	TGCAGCGGGGCGGGACAGGGGGGCTCGCAGACCCAGTACTTC
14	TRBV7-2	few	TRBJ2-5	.	CASSLGQVGETQYF	TGTGCCAGCAGCTTAGGGCAGGTGGGGGAGACCCAGTACTTC
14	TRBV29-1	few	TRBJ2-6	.	CSASRGSGANVLTF	TGCAGCGCCTCAAGGGGCTCTGGGGCCAACGTCCTGACTTTC
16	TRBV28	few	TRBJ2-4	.	CASSFLGETYKNIQYF	TGTGCCAGCAGTTTCTTGGGCGAAACCTACAAAAACATTCAGTACTTC
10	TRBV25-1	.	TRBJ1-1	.	CASSEGEAFF	TGTGCCAGCAGTGAGGGTGAAGCTTTCTTT
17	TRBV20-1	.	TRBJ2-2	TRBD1	CSARDMGGQGVTGELFF	TGCAGTGCTAGAGATATGGGTGGACAGGGGGTCACCGGGGAGCTGTTTTTT
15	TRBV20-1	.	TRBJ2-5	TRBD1	CSATPGQGAQETQYF	TGCAGTGCTACCCCCGGGCAGGGGGCGCAGGAGACCCAGTACTTC
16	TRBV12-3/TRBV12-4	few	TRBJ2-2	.	CASSLSFGQNTGELFF	TGTGCCAGCAGTTTGAGTTTCGGACAGAACACCGGGGAGCTGTTTTTT
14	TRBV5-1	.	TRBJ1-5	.	CASSLGEGTLPQHF	TGCGCCAGCAGCTTGGGGGAAGGGACTCTGCCCCAGCATTTT
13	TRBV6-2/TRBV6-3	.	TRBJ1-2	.	CASSKQGNYGYTF	TGTGCCAGCAGTAAACAGGGAAACTATGGCTACACCTTC
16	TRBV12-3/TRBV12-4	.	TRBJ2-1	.	CASTTRGRLSYNEQFF	TGTGCCAGCACCACACGGGGCAGGCTCTCCTACAATGAGCAGTTCTTC
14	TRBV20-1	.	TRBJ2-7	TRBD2	CSARTPGGSYEQYF	TGCAGTGCTCGCACCCCGGGGGGTTCCTACGAGCAGTACTTC
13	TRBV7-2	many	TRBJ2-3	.	CASRQTARDTQYF	TGTGCCAGCAGGCAGACAGCGCGAGATACGCAGTATTTT
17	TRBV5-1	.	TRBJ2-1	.	CASSFGGSVVSDNEQFF	TGCGCCAGCAGCTTTGGTGGATCGGTAGTTAGCGACAATGAGCAGTTCTTC
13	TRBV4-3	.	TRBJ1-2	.	CASSQEAGSRYTF	TGCGCCAGCAGCCAAGAAGCCGGGAGCCGCTACACCTTC
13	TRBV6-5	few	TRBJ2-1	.	CASSYRLEHEQFF	TGTGCCAGCAGTTACCGACTAGAACATGAGCAGTTCTTC
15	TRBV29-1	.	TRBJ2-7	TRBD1	CSVTSEGALTYEQYF	TGCAGCGTTACCAGTGAGGGGGCCCTCACCTACGAGCAGTACTTC
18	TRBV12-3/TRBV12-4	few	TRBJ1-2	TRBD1	CASSSNRGTGGSQDGYTF	TGTGCCAGCAGTTCCAACCGTGGGACAGGGGGCAGTCAGGATGGCTACACCTTC
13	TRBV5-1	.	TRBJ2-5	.	CASSLASEETQYF	TGCGCCAGCAGCTTGGCTTCAGAAGAGACCCAGTACTTC
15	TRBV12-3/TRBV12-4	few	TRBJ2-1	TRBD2	CASSVSGGGYNEQFF	TGTGCCAGCAGTGTTAGCGGGGGGGGGTACAATGAGCAGTTCTTC
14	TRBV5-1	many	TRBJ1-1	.	CASSSATGSAEAFF	TGCGCCAGCAGCTCTGCGACCGGTAGCGCTGAAGCTTTCTTT
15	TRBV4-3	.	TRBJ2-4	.	CASSQSWRGVNIQYF	TGCGCCAGCAGCCAATCGTGGAGGGGAGTAAACATTCAGTACTTC
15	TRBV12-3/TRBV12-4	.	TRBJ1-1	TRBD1	CASSPTGVSNTEAFF	TGTGCCAGCAGTCCGACAGGGGTCTCGAACACTGAAGCTTTCTTT
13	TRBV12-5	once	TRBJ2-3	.	CASGTGTVDTQYF	TGTGCTAGTGGCACAGGGACCGTGGATACGCAGTATTTT
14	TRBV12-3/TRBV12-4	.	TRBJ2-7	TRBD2	CASSLRRGGREQYF	TGTGCCAGCAGTTTGAGGCGGGGGGGCCGCGAGCAGTACTTC
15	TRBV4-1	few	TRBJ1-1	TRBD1	CASSLLTGRDTEAFF	TGCGCCAGCAGCCTCTTGACAGGGCGGGACACTGAAGCTTTCTTT
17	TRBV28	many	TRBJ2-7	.	CASSLTTYRRPYNEQYF	TGTGCCAGCAGTTTAACTACCTACAGAAGACCCTACAACGAGCAGTACTTC
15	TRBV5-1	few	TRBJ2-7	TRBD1	CASSLDRGSSYEQYF	TGCGCCAGCAGCTTGGACAGGGGATCGTCCTACGAGCAGTACTTC
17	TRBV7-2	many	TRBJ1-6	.	CASSFSPFRGGNSPLHF	TGTGCCAGCAGCTTCAGTCCTTTTCGGGGCGGTAATTCACCCCTCCACTTT
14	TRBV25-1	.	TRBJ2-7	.	CASSGSIRGREQYF	TGTGCCAGCAGTGGATCGATCCGGGGACGCGAGCAGTACTTC